The TCR beta chain described here comes from a study of beta chain features in type 1 diabetes. Study results and limitations: In patients and controls equally, PCR might favor templates that are shorter. VDJ junctions sequenced from type 1 diabetes patients showed fewer insertions and more deletions.

Turning to this clone: No antigen is known for it.

Each of the CD4+ naive, central memory, regulatory and stem cell-like memory populations was sorted via CD45RO/CCR7/CD25/CD127/CD95/CD27. This CDR3 is built from 14 residues. The germline CDR1 and CDR2 sequences are LNHNV and YYDKDF (reference sequence). The V end was cut by 5 bases, the J end by 0 bases, with 10 bases between. The sequenced template was cDNA made from the entire isolated RNA. Naive, central memory and regulatory T cell samples yielded around 3.5 million reads on average. Data came from immunoSEQ multiplex PCR; TCRdb stores just in-frame clones and leaves some out. Of 300,000 to 350,000 clones detected, approximately 8% appear once; the ten largest clones hold roughly 0.44%.

Source material: central memory CD4+ T cells from blood. The source of this sequence is a woman between 18 and 30 years old in good health. The V gene is TRBV15, the J gene TRBJ1-2; D is perhaps TRBD1 (6 bases). The CDR3 nucleotides are TGTGCCACCAGCGGCAGGGGAACTAACTATGGCTACACCTTC. Protein: CATSGRGTNYGYTF.